These 14 T cell receptor beta chains were all obtained from the same sample, sequenced in a study of regulatory T cells in long-lasting Graves disease. Construction of the TCR beta libraries employed iRepertoire HTBI primers in conjunction with Arm-PCR of CDR3 regions. MiXCR, run by TCRdb on the multiplex PCR reads, gives a single entry per CDR3 protein. The sample consists of 400,000 to 550,000 distinct CDR3 sequences, 15% to 20% of them appearing once. Time point defined: newly diagnosed GD, antithyroid drugs for less than 3 months. From RNA extracted from PBMCs, the TCR library was made. The sample also formed part of further work on T cells in Graves' hyperthyroidism and ophthalmopathy.

The sequences come from peripheral blood mononuclear cells (PBMCs), collected at new diagnosis, from a patient treated with antithyroid drugs. The receptor source for this set is a woman aged 18-29 years with Graves disease.

In its sample, this clonotype was seen many times. V gene TRBV18 combines with J gene TRBJ2-5; a weak D match, TRBD2 (5 bases). Trimming cost V 8 bases and J 3 bases, with 10 bases left between them. CDR3 length: 12 amino acids. Germline assignment: CDR1 KGHSH and CDR2 LQKENI. In DNA, the CDR3 is TGTGCCAGCAGCCCGCGGGAAGAGACCCAGTACTTC. The encoded protein is CASSPREETQYF.

This rearrangement joins TRBV20-1 to TRBJ1-1; D uncertain. The CDR3 has 12 amino acids. The germline CDR1 and CDR2 sequences are DFQATT and SNEGSKA (reference sequence). V lost 4 bases, J lost 1 base, and 7 bases lay in between. The CDR3 sequence is CSAKVGNTEAFF. The CDR3 DNA is TGCAGTGCTAAGGTCGGGAACACTGAAGCTTTCTTT.

This clonotype was seen a single time. Since a much larger clone is just one base distant, this may be a read error. V gene TRBV11-1 combines with J gene TRBJ2-7; D unclear. The CDR3 has 15 amino acids. CDR1 SGHAT and CDR2 FQDESV come from the germline V gene (reference sequence). The CDR3 is CASSLGRTLTYEHYF. The CDR3 DNA is TGTGCCAGCAGCCTCGGGCGGACGCTAACCTACGAGCATTACTTC.

In this sample, this clonotype turned up a few times. The V gene is TRBV29-1, the J gene TRBJ2-2, with D unclear. Germline lookup yields CDR1 SQVTM and CDR2 ANQGSEA. The V and J ends lost 2 bases and 6 bases respectively, with 10 bases between them. The CDR3 runs 13 residues. The CDR3 spells CSVEPRTPGELFF. The CDR3 region has the DNA TGCAGCGTTGAACCCAGGACCCCCGGGGAGCTGTTTTTT.

This clonotype has more than one count but fewer than ten. V is TRBV9 and J is TRBJ2-1; 9 bases fit TRBD2. CDR1 and CDR2 (germline): SGDLS, YYNGEE. The CDR3 extends over 17 amino acids. With V trimmed by 1 base and J by 6 bases, 11 bases remained unmatched. CDR3 nucleotide sequence: TGTGCCAGCAGCGTAAGGACTAGCGACTCCGGTACCAATGAGCAGTTCTTC. This sequence encodes CASSVRTSDSGTNEQFF.

This clonotype was counted many times. CDR3 sequence reads: CSARAVGAHEQYF. The DNA for the CDR3 is TGCAGTGCTAGAGCGGTGGGGGCCCACGAGCAGTACTTC. This sequence joins TRBV20-1 and TRBJ2-7, with a tentative D call TRBD1 (6 bases). This CDR3 has 13 residues. V was cut by 1 base and J by 5 bases, with 12 bases left in between. CDR1 DFQATT and CDR2 SNEGSKA come from the germline V gene (reference sequence).

The chain links TRBV24-1 to TRBJ2-1, with 11 bases lining up with TRBD2. Looked up from germline, CDR1 is KGHDR and CDR2 is SFDVKD. The CDR3 has 16 amino acids. Losses at the gene ends were 4 bases for V and 3 bases for J; bases not matched to a gene: 4. As DNA, the CDR3 is TGTGCCACCAGTGACCCGGGACTAGCGGACTACAATGAGCAGTTCTTC. This gives the protein CATSDPGLADYNEQFF.

The chain couples TRBV29-1 to TRBJ1-1; perhaps TRBD1 as D (6 bases). The CDR3 is made up of 13 amino acids. Trimming shortened V by 6 bases and J by 0 bases, and 11 bases separated the two germline ends. The V gene's germline CDR1 is SQVTM and CDR2 ANQGSEA. Written as DNA, the CDR3 is TGCAGCGTGACCGGGACAATGAACACTGAAGCTTTCTTT. This codes for CSVTGTMNTEAFF. Filled out from reference TRBV29-1 and TRBJ1-1, the complete variable domain reads SAVISQKPSRDICQRGTSLTIQCQVDSQVTMMFWYRQQPGQSLTLIATANQGSEATYESGFVIDKFPISRPNLTFSTLTVSNMSPEDSSIYLCSVTGTMNTEAFFGQGTRLTVV.

The rearrangement joins TRBV27 to TRBJ1-1, with D maybe TRBD1 (5 bases). Germline V gene lookup returns CDR1 MNHEY and CDR2 SMNVEV (reference sequence). Deletions cut 7 bases from V and 1 base from J, with 10 bases between. There are 13 residues in the CDR3. CDR3 in amino acids: CASTPGGNTEAFF. CDR3 bases: TGTGCCAGCACCCCCGGGGGGAACACTGAAGCTTTCTTT.

Only a few counts were recorded for this clonotype. This chain links TRBV5-8 with TRBJ2-1, with TRBD2 matching over 15 bases. The CDR3 totals 17 residues. After removal of 4 bases from V and 7 bases from J, the junction contained 9 bases not matched to a gene. Germline V gene lookup returns CDR1 SGHTS and CDR2 YDEGEE. CDR3 in amino acids: CASSPGTSGRIVNEQFF. The CDR3 region has the DNA TGTGCCAGCAGCCCAGGGACTAGCGGGAGGATCGTTAATGAGCAGTTCTTC.

This clonotype was counted at least ten times. This rearrangement joins TRBV20-1 to TRBJ1-1, with TRBD1 matching 7 bases. Germline loops: CDR1 DFQATT, CDR2 SNEGSKA (reference sequence). Losses at the gene ends were 4 bases for V and 1 base for J; bases not matched to a gene: 15. This CDR3 has 17 amino acids. The CDR3 region is CSATRPGQTYPNTEAFF. As DNA, the CDR3 is TGCAGTGCTACCCGCCCGGGACAGACATACCCGAACACTGAAGCTTTCTTT.

This clonotype was counted ten times or more. V usage is TRBV6-1 and J usage is TRBJ1-5; D call uncertain. The germline V gene encodes CDR1 MNHNS and CDR2 SASEGT. Between the trimmed V and J ends, which lost 6 bases and 3 bases, there was a span of 9 bases. This CDR3 comprises 13 residues. The CDR3 DNA is TGTGCCAGCAGATTTGCAGACAATCAGCCCCAGCATTTT. Translated, it gives CASRFADNQPQHF.

In its sample, this clonotype was seen many times. The rearrangement links TRBV11-3 to TRBJ2-5, with 8 bases fitting TRBD2. CDR1 is SGHNT, CDR2 YENEEA, per germline. Trimming removed 5 bases from V and 5 bases from J; junction bases left unmatched: 10. This CDR3 is built from 15 residues. The CDR3: CASSRGLEFGETQYF. Written as DNA, the CDR3 is TGTGCCAGCAGCCGGGGACTAGAGTTCGGGGAGACCCAGTACTTC.

This clonotype was detected ten times or more. The genes are TRBV5-1 and TRBJ1-1; 8 nucleotides match TRBD1. V trimming: 3 bases; J trimming: 7 bases; junction bases outside the gene matches: 8. Looked up from germline, CDR1 is SGHRS and CDR2 is YFSETQ. CDR3 length: 14 residues. Here the CDR3 reads CASSWRQGSSEAFF. The CDR3 bases are TGCGCCAGCAGCTGGAGACAGGGGTCAAGTGAAGCTTTCTTT. Complete variable domain (other parts from reference TRBV5-1 and TRBJ1-1): KAGVTQTPRYLIKTRGQQVTLSCSPISGHRSVSWYQQTPGQGLQFLFEYFSETQRNKGNFPGRFSGRQFSNSRSEMNVSTLELGDSALYLCASSWRQGSSEAFFGQGTRLTVV.